Given below is one T cell receptor beta chain in context. Germline V CDR1 and CDR2: SEHNR, FQNEAQ (reference sequence). The CDR3 has 16 residues. V dropped 1 base and J dropped 2 bases, with 14 bases sitting between them. Profiling relied on immunoSEQ multiplex PCR, and the TCRdb table lists in-frame clones only, not all of them. The sample includes 510,000 or so clones, 70% to 90% of them seen just once. Treatment meaning: about 20 received Ad26.COV2.S at low or high dose, single or two shots; roughly 5 received placebo; per-sample allocation not given. Samples analyzed were those drawn on day 63 after the first vaccine or placebo injection. This adult donor, from Boston, was 18-55 years old. The sample originates from a study of Ad26.COV2.S vaccination and SARS-CoV-2 variants.

The input for sequencing was peripheral blood, taken in a trial of Ad26.COV2.S vaccine versus placebo. The receptor comes from a person between 18 and 65 years old who received the Ad26.COV2.S COVID-19 vaccine or a placebo. The chain couples TRBV7-9 to TRBJ1-2; tentative D call: TRBD1 (5 bases). CDR3 residues: CASSLVAGRDNYGYTF. In nucleotides, the CDR3 is TGTGCCAGCAGCTTAGTGGCAGGCAGGGACAACTATGGCTACACCTTC.